Presented here are 21 T cell receptor beta chains from one specimen sequenced in a study of cytomegalovirus exposure and HLA in healthy donors. Repertoires were generated with immunoSEQ multiplex PCR, while TCRdb's copy carries only in-frame clones and drops some. Of approximately 110,000 clones listed, just under 95% were seen once; the top ten hold roughly 1.3%. Sample: PBMCs. These receptors all come from a woman aged 18-29 years in good health and CMV-seronegative.

V usage is TRBV25-1 and J usage is TRBJ2-3, with unresolved D. Germline values: CDR1 MGHDK, CDR2 SYGVNS. V was shortened by 0 bases and J by 5 bases, with 9 bases between the two germline ends. The CDR3 is 14 amino acids. As DNA, the CDR3 is TGTGCCAGCAGTGAATATAGTTTGGTAGATACGCAGTATTTT. Protein product: CASSEYSLVDTQYF.

The V call is TRBV5-1, the J call TRBJ2-3; D is possibly TRBD1 (7 bases). Trimming stripped 3 bases from V and 7 bases from J, with 15 bases between. This CDR3 is 14 amino acids long. CDR1 is SGHRS, CDR2 YFSETQ, per germline. CDR3 region: CASSSGDSPNTQYF. The CDR3 coding sequence is TGCGCCAGCAGCTCGGGGGACAGCCCGAATACGCAGTATTTT.

The chain couples TRBV27 to TRBJ1-2; D not certain. Germline V CDR1 and CDR2: MNHEY, SMNVEV (reference sequence). V was shortened by 4 bases and J by 4 bases, with 13 bases between the two germline ends. This CDR3 spans 14 amino acids. CDR3 bases: TGTGCCAGCAGTTCGTCCTGGGAGGGCTATGGCTACACCTTC. Protein sequence: CASSSSWEGYGYTF.

The J gene is TRBJ1-5, the V gene TRBV10-3; 10 positions agree with TRBD1. CDR3 length: 15 residues. With 8 bases clipped from V and 2 bases from J, the junction kept 6 bases outside the gene matches. Germline V lookup: CDR1 ENHRY, CDR2 SYGVKD. This CDR3 is CAIGGQGYGNQPQHF. The CDR3 DNA follows: TGTGCCATCGGGGGACAGGGGTACGGCAATCAGCCCCAGCATTTT.

The chain combines TRBV7-8 with TRBJ2-5; TRBD1 matches at 9 bases. This CDR3 comprises 16 residues. Unmatched junction bases numbered 10, after V lost 8 bases and J lost 0 bases. Germline V lookup: CDR1 SGHVS, CDR2 FQNEAQ. The CDR3 sequence is CASGGGTGKYQETQYF. The CDR3 DNA reads TGTGCCAGCGGAGGGGGGACAGGGAAGTACCAAGAGACCCAGTACTTC.

The V and J genes are TRBV12-5 and TRBJ2-2; 10 bases align to TRBD2. The J segment lost 6 bases and the V segment lost 8 bases, leaving 12 bases of the junction unmatched. This CDR3 has 16 amino acids. Germline V gene data show CDR1 as LGHNT and CDR2 as FRNRAP. CDR3 in amino acids: CASTPRAGGQPGELFF. The CDR3 coding sequence is TGTGCTAGTACCCCCAGAGCGGGGGGGCAGCCCGGGGAGCTGTTTTTT. Filled out from reference TRBV12-5 and TRBJ2-2, the complete variable domain reads DARVTQTPRHKVTEMGQEVTMRCQPILGHNTVFWYRQTMMQGLELLAYFRNRAPLDDSGMPKDRFSAEMPDATLATLKIQPSEPRDSAVYFCASTPRAGGQPGELFFGEGSRLTVL.

This rearrangement joins TRBV9 to TRBJ2-2; D might be TRBD1 (6 bases). The V end lost 3 bases, the J end lost 0 bases, and 9 bases lay between the germline ends. Per germline, CDR1 SGDLS and CDR2 YYNGEE. The CDR3 has 15 amino acids. The CDR3 region is CASSADRTNTGELFF. The CDR3 DNA follows: TGTGCCAGCAGCGCGGACAGAACGAACACCGGGGAGCTGTTTTTT.

This chain connects TRBV15 to TRBJ1-4, with TRBD1 identical over 7 bases. Germline CDR1 reads LNHNV; CDR2 reads YYDKDF (reference sequence). CDR3 size: 19 residues. V lost 1 base, J lost 7 bases, and 18 bases stayed unmatched. The CDR3 is CATSRAGLGPTGIGEKLFF. CDR3 coding DNA: TGTGCCACCAGCAGAGCAGGGTTGGGCCCGACAGGGATCGGTGAAAAACTGTTTTTT.

The gene calls are TRBV9 and TRBJ2-7; 8 positions match TRBD2. Germline V gives CDR1 SGDLS, CDR2 YYNGEE. The CDR3 length is 14 residues. The junction had 4 bases not matched to a gene; V was cut back by 2 bases and J by 3 bases. CDR3 residues: CASSVASGSYEQYF. For the CDR3, the DNA is TGTGCCAGCAGCGTGGCCAGCGGGAGCTACGAGCAGTACTTC.

The chain couples TRBV30 to TRBJ1-4; no definite D call. This CDR3 is 13 amino acids long. V was cut by 2 bases and J by 3 bases, with 7 bases left in between. The V gene's germline CDR1 is GTSNPN and CDR2 SVGIG (reference sequence). The CDR3, as DNA: TGTGCCTGGAGTCGCAGTTCTAATGAAAAACTGTTTTTT. This encodes CAWSRSSNEKLFF.

The rearrangement uses TRBV29-1 and TRBJ1-4, with 9 bases matching TRBD1. The CDR3 is 13 residues long. Trimming at V came to 4 bases and at J to 6 bases, leaving 3 bases not matched to a gene. Germline V gene sequence: CDR1 SQVTM, CDR2 ANQGSEA. The CDR3 bases are TGCAGCGTTGGGGACAGGGCATATGAAAAACTGTTTTTT. It yields the protein CSVGDRAYEKLFF.

The chain combines TRBV9 with TRBJ2-3, with D unresolved. The CDR3 length is 16 residues. Trimming left V 2 bases short and J 0 bases short, with 13 bases between. CDR1 and CDR2 (germline): SGDLS, YYNGEE. The CDR3 protein is CASSVPASRSTDTQYF. In nucleotides, the CDR3 is TGTGCCAGCAGCGTTCCAGCGAGCCGGAGCACAGATACGCAGTATTTT.

The chain employs TRBV19 and TRBJ2-7; 10 nucleotides line up with TRBD1. The V gene end was trimmed by 6 bases and the J gene end by 6 bases; junction bases not matched to a gene: 8. The CDR3 is 14 amino acids. Germline assignment: CDR1 LNHDA and CDR2 SQIVND (reference sequence). The CDR3 protein is CASREDRGIGEQYF. The CDR3 bases are TGTGCCAGTAGAGAGGACAGGGGGATTGGCGAGCAGTACTTC.

The CDR3 here is CALEAGFMNTEAFF. The CDR3 DNA is TGTGCCCTCGAGGCGGGATTCATGAACACTGAAGCTTTCTTT. This chain uses TRBV6-1 with TRBJ1-1; D is unclear. The germline V gene has CDR1 MNHNS and CDR2 SASEGT. Trimming pared 11 bases from V and 0 bases from J, leaving 16 bases between. The CDR3 runs 14 residues.

The rearrangement uses TRBV6-1 and TRBJ2-7; a possible D gene is TRBD2 (6 bases). Trimming cost V 7 bases and J 2 bases, with 18 bases left between them. CDR1 MNHNS and CDR2 SASEGT come from the germline V gene. The CDR3 spans 15 residues. CDR3 sequence (DNA): TGTGCCAGCAACTGGGAGGCGGGGCCGACCTACGAGCAGTACTTC. This gives the protein CASNWEAGPTYEQYF.

The gene calls are TRBV7-9 and TRBJ2-7; the D is unclear. Germline CDR1 and CDR2: SEHNR and FQNEAQ (reference sequence). CDR3 length: 13 amino acids. Deletions cut 5 bases from V and 3 bases from J, with 11 bases between. The CDR3 spells CASSPLEDYEQYF. CDR3 DNA sequence: TGTGCCAGCAGCCCGTTAGAAGACTACGAGCAGTACTTC.

The rearrangement uses TRBV5-1 and TRBJ2-1; D not resolved. Germline CDR1 SGHRS, CDR2 YFSETQ. Trimming removed 4 bases at V and 9 bases at J, with 14 bases between. This CDR3 comprises 13 residues. CDR3 nucleotide sequence: TGCGCCAGCAGCCCTGGTAGCCCAGTTGAGCAGTTCTTC. It encodes CASSPGSPVEQFF. Full variable domain (remainder filled in from reference TRBV5-1 and TRBJ2-1): KAGVTQTPRYLIKTRGQQVTLSCSPISGHRSVSWYQQTPGQGLQFLFEYFSETQRNKGNFPGRFSGRQFSNSRSEMNVSTLELGDSALYLCASSPGSPVEQFFGPGTRLTVL.

The chain employs TRBV27 and TRBJ1-5; D possibly corresponds to TRBD1 (5 bases). The V and J ends lost 2 bases and 5 bases respectively, with 10 bases between them. The CDR3 spans 14 residues. Looked up from germline, CDR1 is MNHEY and CDR2 is SMNVEV (reference sequence). The CDR3, as DNA: TGTGCCAGCAGTTTAGTCGGGGGTGATCAGCCCCAGCATTTT. It yields the protein CASSLVGGDQPQHF.

The V and J genes are TRBV7-9 and TRBJ1-4, with TRBD1 matching over 9 bases. V shed 6 bases and J 8 bases; nucleotides not matched to a gene: 7. The CDR3 covers 14 residues. Looked up from germline, CDR1 is SEHNR and CDR2 is FQNEAQ (reference sequence). The CDR3 sequence: CASRRTGDREKLFF. In DNA form, the CDR3 reads TGTGCCAGCAGACGGACAGGGGATAGGGAAAAACTGTTTTTT.

This rearrangement joins TRBV10-2 to TRBJ2-7, with D possibly TRBD2 on 6 matching bases. This CDR3 has 14 residues. V gave up 3 bases and J gave up 7 bases, with 16 bases separating them. Germline V gene data show CDR1 as WSHSY and CDR2 as SAAADI. The CDR3 DNA follows: TGCGCCAGCAGTGAAATGTTTGGGGGGAGTGAGCAGTACTTC. Its protein is CASSEMFGGSEQYF.

The V gene is TRBV4-1, the J gene TRBJ2-5, with D possibly being TRBD2 (5 bases). The CDR3 consists of 17 residues. V was clipped by 0 bases and J by 5 bases, with 19 bases between them. Looked up from germline, CDR1 is MGHRA and CDR2 is YSYEKL. The CDR3 protein is CASSQEFRGRTWETQYF. The CDR3 DNA sequence: TGCGCCAGCAGCCAAGAATTTAGAGGGCGTACTTGGGAGACCCAGTACTTC.